Each of the 8 T cell receptor beta chains below was sequenced from the same sample in a study of early T cells in non-severe SARS-CoV-2 infection. Using its own MiXCR run on the 5' RACE reads, TCRdb lists one record per CDR3 protein. The sample yields roughly 61,000 distinct CDR3 sequences, around 13% seen once. Sequences were derived from whole blood, sampled at baseline. Receptors were obtained from an adult who was a healthcare worker with PCR-confirmed SARS-CoV-2 infection or an uninfected control (not recorded which).

This chain joins TRBV20-1 and TRBJ2-5, with a tentative D call TRBD2 (7 bases). Germline V lookup: CDR1 DFQATT, CDR2 SNEGSKA (reference sequence). Trimming took 0 bases from V and 1 from J, leaving 9 bases between them. This CDR3 region has 14 residues. CDR3 nucleotides: TGCAGTGCTAGAGAGGGGGGGCCCCAAGAGACCCAGTACTTC. The encoded protein is CSAREGGPQETQYF.

This clonotype was counted at least ten times. The chain uses TRBV10-3 and TRBJ1-2; D call uncertain. V was trimmed by 0 bases and J by 2 bases, leaving 4 bases between them. Germline V gene data show CDR1 as ENHRY and CDR2 as SYGVKD. The CDR3 length is 13 residues. DNA for the CDR3: TGTGCCATCAGTGAGTCGGACAACTATGGCTACACCTTC. Translated, it gives CAISESDNYGYTF.

This clonotype showed up many times. The gene calls are TRBV7-3 and TRBJ2-3; 11 nucleotides match TRBD2. V lost 2 bases to trimming and J lost 0 bases; unmatched junction nucleotides: 4. This CDR3 contains 17 residues. CDR1 SGHTA and CDR2 FQGTGA come from the germline V gene. CDR3 residues: CASSLGGLAGSTDTQYF. The CDR3, as DNA: TGTGCCAGCAGCTTAGGCGGACTAGCGGGCAGCACAGATACGCAGTATTTT.

The chain uses TRBV27 and TRBJ2-6, with D perhaps TRBD2 (5 bases). CDR3 length equals 15 residues. Germline CDR1 and CDR2: MNHEY and SMNVEV (reference sequence). Deletions cut 3 bases from V and 0 bases from J, with 6 bases between. The CDR3 here is CASSFAGSGANVLTF. The CDR3 DNA follows: TGTGCCAGCAGTTTCGCGGGCTCTGGGGCCAACGTCCTGACTTTC.

This clonotype was picked up a small number of times. The chain couples TRBV7-9 to TRBJ2-5, with 9 bases that match TRBD1. The V gene's germline CDR1 is SEHNR and CDR2 FQNEAQ (reference sequence). V lost 4 bases and J lost 7; bases outside the gene matches: 7. This CDR3 is built from 14 residues. CDR3 residues: CASSSTGGIVTQYF. In DNA form, the CDR3 reads TGTGCCAGCAGCTCGACAGGGGGAATAGTGACCCAGTACTTC.

The chain links TRBV18 to TRBJ2-7, with D uncertain. This CDR3 is built from 13 residues. Per germline, CDR1 KGHSH and CDR2 LQKENI. The V end was cut by 6 bases, the J end by 0 bases, with 9 bases between. This CDR3 is CASSEFSSYEQYF. The DNA for the CDR3 is TGTGCCAGCTCTGAGTTTAGCTCCTACGAGCAGTACTTC.

The chain employs TRBV12-3 or TRBV12-4 and TRBJ2-5; TRBD1 might be the D (5 bases). The CDR3 has 15 amino acids. The V and J ends lost 0 bases and 4 bases respectively, with 12 bases between them. The CDR3: CASSLALWGTETQYF. The CDR3 bases are TGTGCCAGCAGTTTAGCGCTGTGGGGCACAGAGACCCAGTACTTC.

This clonotype was found a few times. The chain recombines TRBV28 with TRBJ2-6, with no clear D. V was trimmed by 2 bases and J by 2 bases, leaving 1 base between them. Germline CDR1 MDHEN, CDR2 SYDVKM. CDR3 length equals 13 residues. In nucleotides, the CDR3 is TGTGCCAGCAGTTTAACTGGGGCCAACGTCCTGACTTTC. It encodes CASSLTGANVLTF.